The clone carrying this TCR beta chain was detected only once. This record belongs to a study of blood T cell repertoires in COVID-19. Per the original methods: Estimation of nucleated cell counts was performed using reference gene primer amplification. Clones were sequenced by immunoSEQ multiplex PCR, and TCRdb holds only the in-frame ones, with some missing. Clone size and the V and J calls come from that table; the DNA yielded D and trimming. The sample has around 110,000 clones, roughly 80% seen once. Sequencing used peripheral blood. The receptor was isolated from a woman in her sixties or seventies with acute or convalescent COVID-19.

The chain's CDR3 is CASSSTGSTDTQYF. The DNA of the CDR3 is TGCGCCAGCAGCTCGACAGGGAGCACAGATACGCAGTATTTT. The chain links TRBV5-1 to TRBJ2-3; 7 bases match TRBD1. The V and J ends lost 3 bases and 0 bases, in that order; junction bases with no gene match: 1. The V gene's germline CDR1 is SGHRS and CDR2 YFSETQ. The CDR3 loop spans 14 amino acids. Full variable domain (missing parts from reference TRBV5-1 and TRBJ2-3): KAGVTQTPRYLIKTRGQQVTLSCSPISGHRSVSWYQQTPGQGLQFLFEYFSETQRNKGNFPGRFSGRQFSNSRSEMNVSTLELGDSALYLCASSSTGSTDTQYFGPGTRLTVL.